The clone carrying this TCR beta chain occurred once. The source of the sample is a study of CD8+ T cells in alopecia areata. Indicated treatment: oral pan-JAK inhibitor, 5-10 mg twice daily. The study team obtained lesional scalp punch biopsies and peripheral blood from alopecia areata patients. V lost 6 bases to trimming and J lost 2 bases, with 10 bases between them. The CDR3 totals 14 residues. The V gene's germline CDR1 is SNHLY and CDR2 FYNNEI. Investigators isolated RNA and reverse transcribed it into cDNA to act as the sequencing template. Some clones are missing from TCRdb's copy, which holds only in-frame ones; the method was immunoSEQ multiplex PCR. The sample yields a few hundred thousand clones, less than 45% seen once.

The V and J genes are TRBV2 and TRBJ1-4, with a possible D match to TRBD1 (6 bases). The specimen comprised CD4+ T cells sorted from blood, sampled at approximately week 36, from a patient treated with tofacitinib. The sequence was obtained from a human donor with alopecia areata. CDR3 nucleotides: TGTGCCAGCAGCAGGACAGCCACTAATGAAAAACTGTTTTTT. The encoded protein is CASSRTATNEKLFF.